This TCR beta chain was found in a study of blood T cell repertoires in COVID-19. With V trimmed by 5 bases and J by 0 bases, 8 bases remained unmatched. Per germline, CDR1 SEHNR and CDR2 FQNEAQ (reference sequence). This CDR3 contains 16 residues. TCRdb's table, derived via immunoSEQ multiplex PCR, lists solely in-frame clones and lacks some. The sample has roughly 130,000 clones; around 87% are singletons. Sequencing was carried out using peripheral blood. The TCR comes from a woman aged 55-69 years with acute or convalescent COVID-19. The V call is TRBV7-9, the J call TRBJ2-3; 7 bases match TRBD2. The CDR3 loop reads CASSLTSVLSTDTQYF. CDR3 nucleotides: TGTGCCAGCAGCCTCACTAGCGTCCTAAGCACAGATACGCAGTATTTT.